A selection of T cell receptor beta chains follows, all from one sample in a study of T cells in tuberculosis. Only in-frame clones appear in the TCRdb table, and some are missing; sequencing was by immunoSEQ multiplex PCR. The table lists under 35,000 clones, about 90% of them singletons. This specimen consisted of PBMCs, obtained at tuberculosis diagnosis. The receptors originated from an adult with tuberculosis. Some clones in this sample may be carry-over from other donors' samples. Each CDR3 is given with its conserved first and last residue. D genes are given only for firm matches.

D gene,J gene,V gene,CDR3 DNA,CDR3 protein
TRBD2,TRBJ2-7,TRBV5-4,TGTGCCAGCAGCCTCTATATTTTCACTAGCGGGGGTCGGTCCTACGAGCAGTACTTC,CASSLYIFTSGGRSYEQYF
NA,TRBJ1-4,TRBV25-1,TGTGCCAGCGGTCCTACGGGTGGGTCGAATGAAAAACTGTTTTTT,CASGPTGGSNEKLFF
NA,TRBJ2-1,TRBV19,TGTGCCAGTAGTCCCCGGGGGGCACCCTACAATGAGCAGTTCTTC,CASSPRGAPYNEQFF
NA,TRBJ2-7,TRBV6-1,TGTGCCAGCAGTGAAGGCCGGTTTGGTGGCTACGAGCAGTACTTC,CASSEGRFGGYEQYF
TRBD1,TRBJ1-2,TRBV11-3,TGTGCCAGCCGCCCGGGACAGGGTTATGGCTACACCTTC,CASRPGQGYGYTF
NA,TRBJ1-2,TRBV5-4,TGTGCCAGCAGCTTGGGCCCTGAGGCGGGGGCGGTTGGCTACACCTTC,CASSLGPEAGAVGYTF
TRBD2,TRBJ2-7,TRBV6-5,TGTGCCAGCAGTTATGCCCCGGGACTAGCAGGGGAGCAGTACTTC,CASSYAPGLAGEQYF
NA,TRBJ2-7,TRBV19,TGTGCCAGTAGTATGAACAGGCACCTCAACGAGCAGTACTTC,CASSMNRHLNEQYF
TRBD2,TRBJ2-4,TRBV10-2,TGCGCCAGCAGGAATAGCGGGGGGCTAGCCAAAAACATTCAGTACTTC,CASRNSGGLAKNIQYF
TRBD1,TRBJ1-5,TRBV27,TGTGCCAGCAGTTTAGGATCAGGACAGGGCCAGCCCCAGCATTTT,CASSLGSGQGQPQHF
NA,TRBJ1-2,TRBV2,TGTGCCAGCAGTTACAGCCCTGACTATGGCTACACCTTC,CASSYSPDYGYTF
TRBD2,TRBJ2-3,TRBV9,TGTGCCAGCAGCCCCAGGCGGGGGAGCACAGATACGCAGTATTTT,CASSPRRGSTDTQYF
NA,TRBJ1-3,TRBV18,TGTGCCAGCTCAAAGCCGGGATCTGGAAACACCATATATTTT,CASSKPGSGNTIYF
NA,TRBJ1-5,TRBV6-6,TGTGCCAGCAGTTCCGGTCAGCCCCAGCATTTT,CASSSGQPQHF
NA,TRBJ2-7,TRBV7-8,TGTGCCAGCAGCTTGACTGGGTACGAGCAGTACTTC,CASSLTGYEQYF
NA,TRBJ2-1,TRBV7-9,TGTGCCAGCAGCCCCGGAGTCACCTTCAATGAGCAGTTCTTC,CASSPGVTFNEQFF
TRBD1,TRBJ1-4,TRBV7-2,TGTGCCAGCAGCGCAGGGGGTTCGGGTGAAAAACTGTTTTTT,CASSAGGSGEKLFF
NA,TRBJ2-1,TRBV7-9,TGTGCCAGCAGCTCTGTGACGGGGGTCAATGAGCAGTTCTTC,CASSSVTGVNEQFF
TRBD1,TRBJ1-2,TRBV2,TGTGCCAGCAGGTTTAGACAGGGTATAGACTATGGCTACACCTTC,CASRFRQGIDYGYTF
NA,TRBJ1-2,TRBV7-6,TGTGCCAGCAGCTTAGCCCCTAACGGGTATGGCTACACCTTC,CASSLAPNGYGYTF